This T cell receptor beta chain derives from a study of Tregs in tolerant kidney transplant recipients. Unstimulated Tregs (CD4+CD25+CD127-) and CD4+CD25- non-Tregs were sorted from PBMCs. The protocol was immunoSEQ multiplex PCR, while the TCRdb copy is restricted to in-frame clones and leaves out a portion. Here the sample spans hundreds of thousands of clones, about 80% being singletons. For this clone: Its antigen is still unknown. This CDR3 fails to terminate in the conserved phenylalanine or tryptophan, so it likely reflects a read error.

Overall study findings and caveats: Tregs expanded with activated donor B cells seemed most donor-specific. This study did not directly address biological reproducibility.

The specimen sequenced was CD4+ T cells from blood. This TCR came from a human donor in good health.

CDR3 loop: CASSRNPTGGDYGYTL. The CDR3 region has the DNA TGTGCCAGCAGCCGGAACCCAACAGGGGGCGACTATGGCTACACCCTC. The chain recombines TRBV11-1 with TRBJ1-2; 9 bases align to TRBD1. Losses at the gene ends were 5 bases for V and 3 bases for J; bases not matched to a gene: 10. This CDR3 has 16 amino acids. Germline assignment: CDR1 SGHAT and CDR2 FQDESV (reference sequence).